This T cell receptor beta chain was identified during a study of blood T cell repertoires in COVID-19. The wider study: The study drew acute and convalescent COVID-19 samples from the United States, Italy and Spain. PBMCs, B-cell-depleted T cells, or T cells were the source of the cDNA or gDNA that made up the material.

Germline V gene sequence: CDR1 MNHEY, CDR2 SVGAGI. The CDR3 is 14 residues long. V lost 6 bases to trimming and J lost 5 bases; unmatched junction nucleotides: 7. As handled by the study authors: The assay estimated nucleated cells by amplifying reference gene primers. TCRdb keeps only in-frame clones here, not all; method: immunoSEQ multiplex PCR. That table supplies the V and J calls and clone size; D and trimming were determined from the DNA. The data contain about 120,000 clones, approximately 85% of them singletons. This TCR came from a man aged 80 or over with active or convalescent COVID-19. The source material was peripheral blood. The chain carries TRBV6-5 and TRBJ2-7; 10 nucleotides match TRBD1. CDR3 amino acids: CASRGDRGRNEQYF. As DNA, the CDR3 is TGTGCCAGCAGGGGGGACAGGGGTCGGAACGAGCAGTACTTC.